The clone carrying this T cell receptor (beta chain) was observed a handful of times. What it binds is unknown. The data derive from a study of CD8 T cells in ankylosing spondylitis. Overall study findings and caveats: Seemingly characteristic of ankylosing spondylitis blood was a TCR beta motif consisting of 7 or 8 highly homologous variants. Past research had described some motif variants in reactive arthritis synovial fluid and blood. Clones linked to disease were reported to show significant enrichment in matched ankylosing spondylitis synovial fluid.

CDR3 length: 15 residues. Trimming took off 5 bases at V and 3 bases at J, with 15 bases between the two ends. CDR1 and CDR2 from the germline V gene are SEHNR and FQNEAQ (reference sequence). Each TCR beta library was made by quantitative 5'-RACE that incorporated molecular barcodes. TCRdb re-called the 5' RACE reads with MiXCR, one entry per CDR3 protein. Counted here are around 230,000 distinct CDR3 sequences, 8% to 9% occurring once; the ten biggest clones make up 4.8%. The V gene is TRBV7-9, the J gene TRBJ2-3, with D possibly being TRBD1 (5 bases). Sequencing was done on a sample of blood, either unsorted or a sorted T cell fraction (not recorded which). This clonotype was sampled from a female donor with ankylosing spondylitis or in good health (not recorded which). CDR3: CASSAQGSRTDTQYF. The CDR3 DNA reads as TGTGCCAGCAGCGCCCAGGGATCGCGAACAGATACGCAGTATTTT.